This T cell receptor beta chain comes out of a study of human CD4 T cells and Enterobacteriaceae. Note on this clone: Its specificity is not known.

Sorting took every CD4+ cell except CD45RA+CCR7+CD95- naive cells, reaching over 95% purity. Before sorting, cells positive for CD8, CD14, CD16, CD56, CD19 or bright CD25 were removed. Study results and limitations: Ex vivo clonotype reactivity was inferred only by sequence matching. Specific clonotypes appeared less expanded ex vivo than cross-reactive ones.

Profiling relied on immunoSEQ multiplex PCR, and the TCRdb table lists in-frame clones only, not all of them. The repertoire holds 27,000 or so clones, with roughly 80% as singletons. CDR1 and CDR2 (germline): MNHNS, SASEGT. The CDR3 loop spans 15 amino acids. Trimming shortened V by 1 base and J by 6 bases, and 13 bases separated the two germline ends. The sample comprised memory CD4+ T cells from blood. The sequence was collected from a human donor in good health. The chain couples TRBV6-1 to TRBJ2-1; the D gene is possibly TRBD2 (6 bases). In nucleotides, the CDR3 is TGTGCCAGCAGTGAAGGAGCGACTAGACGCAATGAGCAGTTCTTC. This sequence encodes CASSEGATRRNEQFF.